The present T cell receptor (beta chain) was sequenced within a study of cytomegalovirus exposure and HLA in healthy donors. On the study more broadly: Early released data had tens of millions of unique TCRs, all coming from HLA-typed donors. Points from the study as a whole: With high specificity and sensitivity, the classifier reportedly diagnosed cytomegalovirus status.

Germline assignment: CDR1 LNHDA and CDR2 SQIVND (reference sequence). Trimming took 7 bases from V and 6 from J; bases not matched to a gene: 10. The CDR3 is made up of 15 amino acids. As to this clone: As yet, its antigen is unknown.

In the PCR, 60 Vbeta and 13 Jbeta primers were used. Repertoires were generated with immunoSEQ multiplex PCR, while TCRdb's copy carries only in-frame clones and drops some. This repertoire shows approximately 210,000 clones, about 80% found once; its top ten account for roughly 0.99%. This sequence joins TRBV19 and TRBJ1-4; 8 positions agree with TRBD1. Sequenced: PBMCs. The TCR sequence derives from a woman between 40 and 50 years old in good health and CMV-seronegative. This CDR3 reads CASTRRQGRDEKLFF. In DNA form, the CDR3 reads TGTGCCAGTACCCGTCGACAGGGGCGTGATGAAAAACTGTTTTTT.